The 15 T cell receptor beta chains presented below share a single source sample, sequenced in a study of cytomegalovirus exposure and HLA in healthy donors. The PCR contained 60 Vbeta and 13 Jbeta primers. TCRdb's table, derived via immunoSEQ multiplex PCR, lists solely in-frame clones and lacks some. The data contain tens of thousands of clones, around 80% of them singletons. Sequencing was done on a sample of PBMCs. These receptors were obtained from a man in his fifties or sixties in good health and CMV-seropositive.

This chain uses TRBV6-1 with TRBJ2-7; 10 bases line up with TRBD1. The CDR3 extends over 15 amino acids. V dropped 7 bases and J dropped 0; count of bases not matched to a gene: 6. Per germline, CDR1 MNHNS and CDR2 SASEGT. The CDR3 bases are TGTGCCAGCAAAATAGACAGGGGGCTCTCCTACGAGCAGTACTTC. As protein: CASKIDRGLSYEQYF.

The rearrangement joins TRBV27 to TRBJ2-4; TRBD1 aligns across 8 bases. With 5 bases clipped from V and 8 bases from J, the junction kept 8 bases outside the gene matches. The germline CDR1 and CDR2 sequences are MNHEY and SMNVEV (reference sequence). The CDR3 is made up of 14 amino acids. The CDR3 DNA sequence: TGTGCCAGCAGTCTCCAGGGGGCGCCGTACATTCAGTACTTC. It yields the protein CASSLQGAPYIQYF.

The V gene is TRBV6-6, the J gene TRBJ2-5; D ambiguous. CDR1 and CDR2 from the germline V gene are MNHNY and SVGAGI (reference sequence). V was shortened by 2 bases and J by 5 bases, with 12 bases between the two germline ends. The CDR3 is 14 residues long. CDR3 residues: CASSYRLNGETQYF. The CDR3, as DNA: TGTGCCAGCAGTTACAGACTTAACGGGGAGACCCAGTACTTC.

This chain uses TRBV14 with TRBJ2-7; tentatively, D is TRBD1 (6 bases). The germline V gene has CDR1 SGHDN and CDR2 FVKESK. V shed 5 bases and J shed 5 bases, with 16 bases lying between them. The CDR3 extends over 14 amino acids. The CDR3 nucleotides are TGTGCCAGCAGCTCCTTGGGACAAACCAACGAGCAGTACTTC. Encoded protein: CASSSLGQTNEQYF.

V and J are TRBV2 and TRBJ2-5, with D perhaps TRBD1 (6 bases). The germline V and J ends were trimmed by 1 base and 3 bases, with 12 bases remaining between them. Looked up from germline, CDR1 is SNHLY and CDR2 is FYNNEI. CDR3 length: 15 residues. The CDR3 DNA reads TGTGCCAGCAGTGAAGTACCGGACAGAAAAGAGACCCAGTACTTC. This sequence encodes CASSEVPDRKETQYF.

This CDR3 reads CASSQAVGTVDEQYF. The CDR3, as DNA: TGTGCCAGCAGCCAAGCCGTAGGGACAGTCGACGAGCAGTACTTC. The chain uses TRBV4-2 and TRBJ2-5, with 7 bases identical to TRBD1. The tail of the sequence fits TRBJ2-7 better, so the J call may be wrong. The CDR3 is made up of 15 amino acids. The germline V gene encodes CDR1 LGHNA and CDR2 YNFKEQ.

This chain connects TRBV2 to TRBJ2-1; a possible D gene is TRBD1 (5 bases). Germline loops: CDR1 SNHLY, CDR2 FYNNEI. V dropped 4 bases and J dropped 7 bases, with 17 bases sitting between them. The CDR3 has 15 amino acids. CDR3 nucleotide sequence: TGTGCCAGCAGTGGGACGGGTCAACAGGTGAATGAGCAGTTCTTC. Translated: CASSGTGQQVNEQFF. The full variable domain, its missing parts supplied by reference TRBV2 and TRBJ2-1, is EPEVTQTPSHQVTQMGQEVILRCVPISNHLYFYWYRQILGQKVEFLVSFYNNEISEKSEIFDDQFSVERPDGSNFTLKIRSTKLEDSAMYFCASSGTGQQVNEQFFGPGTRLTVL.

This sequence joins TRBV7-2 and TRBJ1-3, with unresolved D. Germline values: CDR1 SGHTA, CDR2 FQGNSA. The CDR3 runs 14 residues. Deletions cut 6 bases from V and 1 base from J, with 10 bases between. CDR3 region: CASRSGSSGNTIYF. CDR3 in DNA: TGTGCCAGCAGGTCGGGGTCTTCTGGAAACACCATATATTTT. The whole variable domain, filled in from reference TRBV7-2 and TRBJ1-3, reads GAGVSQSPSNKVTEKGKDVELRCDPISGHTALYWYRQSLGQGLEFLIYFQGNSAPDKSGLPSDRFSAERTGGSVSTLTIQRTQQEDSAVYLCASRSGSSGNTIYFGEGSWLTVV.

This clone has only a few counts. The chain is built from TRBV30 and TRBJ2-2; weak D call: TRBD2 (5 bases). From germline, CDR1 is GTSNPN and CDR2 SVGIG (reference sequence). The CDR3 is 20 amino acids. Trimming shortened V by 1 base and J by 3 bases, and 27 bases separated the two germline ends. The CDR3 protein is CAWSDGESMVGYSDTGELFF. The CDR3 DNA reads TGTGCCTGGAGTGACGGCGAAAGTATGGTCGGCTATAGCGACACCGGGGAGCTGTTTTTT.

The chain couples TRBV7-9 to TRBJ2-7; 8 nucleotides line up with TRBD1. CDR3 length: 14 amino acids. Unmatched junction bases numbered 4, after V lost 5 bases and J lost 1 base. Per germline, CDR1 SEHNR and CDR2 FQNEAQ (reference sequence). CDR3: CASSAGQGSYEQYF. The CDR3 DNA follows: TGTGCCAGCAGCGCCGGACAGGGATCCTACGAGCAGTACTTC.

V and J are TRBV4-1 and TRBJ2-7, with D maybe TRBD1 (5 bases). Trimming took off 3 bases at V and 2 bases at J, with 14 bases between the two ends. This CDR3 contains 15 residues. The V gene's germline CDR1 is MGHRA and CDR2 YSYEKL. CDR3 loop: CASSQHLDRAYEQYF. CDR3 in DNA: TGCGCCAGCAGCCAGCACCTCGACAGAGCCTACGAGCAGTACTTC.

This sequence joins TRBV29-1 and TRBJ1-1; tentative D call: TRBD1 (5 bases). CDR1 and CDR2 (germline): SQVTM, ANQGSEA. Trimming left V 2 bases short and J 4 bases short, with 14 bases between. CDR3 size: 14 residues. The CDR3 DNA follows: TGCAGCGTTGAAAGCGGGGGTTTTGGCACTGAAGCTTTCTTT. Residues: CSVESGGFGTEAFF.

The CDR3 DNA follows: TGCGCCAGCAGCCGGAACAGGGGCTATGGCTACACCTTC. The encoded protein is CASSRNRGYGYTF. The chain carries TRBV4-3 and TRBJ1-2; 7 nucleotides line up with TRBD1. V lost 4 bases to trimming and J lost 4 bases; unmatched junction nucleotides: 3. Germline values: CDR1 LGHNA, CDR2 YSLEER. CDR3 length: 13 amino acids.

The chain couples TRBV5-1 to TRBJ1-1; TRBD1 might be the D (6 bases). Trimming pared 4 bases from V and 7 bases from J, leaving 17 bases between. The CDR3 spans 14 residues. Germline V CDR1 and CDR2: SGHRS, YFSETQ. The CDR3 nucleotides read TGCGCCAGCAGCCTGGGGGGCGGAATCAATGAAGCTTTCTTT. It yields the protein CASSLGGGINEAFF.

V is TRBV6-5 and J is TRBJ2-1; 7 bases match TRBD1. CDR3 length: 16 amino acids. CDR1 MNHEY and CDR2 SVGAGI come from the germline V gene. J lost 4 bases, V lost 0 bases, and 6 bases had no gene match. CDR3 DNA: TGTGCCAGCAGTTACTCCGACAGGGCGAGATACAATGAGCAGTTCTTC. Encoded protein: CASSYSDRARYNEQFF.